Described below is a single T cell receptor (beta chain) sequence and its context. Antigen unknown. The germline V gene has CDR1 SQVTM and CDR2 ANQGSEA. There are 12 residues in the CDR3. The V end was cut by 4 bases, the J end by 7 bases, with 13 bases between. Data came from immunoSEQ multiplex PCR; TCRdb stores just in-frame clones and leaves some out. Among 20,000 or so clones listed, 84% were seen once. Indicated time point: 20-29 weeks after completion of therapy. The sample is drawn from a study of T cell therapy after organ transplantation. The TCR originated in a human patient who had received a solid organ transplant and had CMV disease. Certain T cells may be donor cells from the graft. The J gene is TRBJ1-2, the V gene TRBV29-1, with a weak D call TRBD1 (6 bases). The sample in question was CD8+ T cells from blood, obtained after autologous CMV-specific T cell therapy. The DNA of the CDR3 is TGCAGCGTTGTCCTCGAAGGGGGTGGCTACACCTTC. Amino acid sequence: CSVVLEGGGYTF.